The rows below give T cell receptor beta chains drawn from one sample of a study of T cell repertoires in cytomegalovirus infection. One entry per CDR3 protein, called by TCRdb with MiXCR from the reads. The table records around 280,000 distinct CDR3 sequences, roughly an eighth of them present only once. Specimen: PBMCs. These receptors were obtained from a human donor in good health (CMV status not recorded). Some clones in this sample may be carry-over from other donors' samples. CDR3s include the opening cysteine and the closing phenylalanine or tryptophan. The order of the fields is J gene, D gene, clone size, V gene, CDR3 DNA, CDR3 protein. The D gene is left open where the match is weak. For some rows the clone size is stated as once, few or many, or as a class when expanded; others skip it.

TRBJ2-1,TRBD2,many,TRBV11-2,TGTGCCAGCAGCCCAATTTTGGCTAGCGGAGGCTCCTACAATGAGCAGTTCTTC,CASSPILASGGSYNEQFF
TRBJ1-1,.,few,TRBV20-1,TGCAGTGCTCACCTCAGACAGGCCTCCTACACTGAAGCTTTCTTT,CSAHLRQASYTEAFF
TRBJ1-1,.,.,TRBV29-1,TGCAGCGCTGTTGGACAGCTGAACACTGAAGCTTTCTTT,CSAVGQLNTEAFF
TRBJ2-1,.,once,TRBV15,TGTGCCACCAGCACTTTGGGGGACAAGAACCATGAGCAGTTCTTC,CATSTLGDKNHEQFF
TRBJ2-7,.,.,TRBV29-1,TGCAGCGTGGGAGGGCCGGGACAGGACGGTTACGAGCAGTACTTC,CSVGGPGQDGYEQYF
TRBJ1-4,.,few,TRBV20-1,TGCAGTGCTAGACCGACCCCGAGGGAAAAACTGTTTTTT,CSARPTPREKLFF
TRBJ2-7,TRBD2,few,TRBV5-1,TGCGCCAGCAGCCTCGTACGGGGAGGGGAGCAGTACTTC,CASSLVRGGEQYF
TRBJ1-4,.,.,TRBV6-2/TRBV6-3,TGTACCAGCAGGCCCCTTGAGGAGGGTTATGAAAAACTGTTTTTT,CTSRPLEEGYEKLFF
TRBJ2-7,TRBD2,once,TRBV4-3,TGCGCCAGCAGCCACCTAGCGGGAGAGATCCACGAGCAGTACTTC,CASSHLAGEIHEQYF
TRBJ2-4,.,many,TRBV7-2,TGTGCCAGCAGCTCCTCAGGGATGCGGAACATTCAGTACTTC,CASSSSGMRNIQYF
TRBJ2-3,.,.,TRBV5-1,TGCGCCAGCAGCTTGGATAGTTACACAGATACGCAGTATTTT,CASSLDSYTDTQYF
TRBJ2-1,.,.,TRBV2,TGTGCCAGCAGTGAGACGACAGGTGTCTACAATGAGCAGTTCTTC,CASSETTGVYNEQFF
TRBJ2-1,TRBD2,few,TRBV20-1,TGCAGTGCTAGAGATGGCGGGAGGGCCCTCAATGAGCAGTTCTTC,CSARDGGRALNEQFF
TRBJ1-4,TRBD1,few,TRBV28,TGTGCCAGCAGTTTATGGGGACAGGGGAGAGGGGAAAAACTGTTTTTT,CASSLWGQGRGEKLFF
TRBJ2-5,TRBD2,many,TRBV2,TGTGCCAGCAGTGAGGGGACTAACCAAGAGACCCAGTACTTC,CASSEGTNQETQYF
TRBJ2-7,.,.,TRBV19,TGTGCCAGTAGTATCTCGATAGGGGACTACGAGCAGTACTTC,CASSISIGDYEQYF
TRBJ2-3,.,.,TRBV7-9,TGTGCCAGCAGCCCCGGGATTGGGGCAGATACGCAGTATTTT,CASSPGIGADTQYF
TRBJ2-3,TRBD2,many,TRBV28,TGTGCCAGCAGTTTCGTAGCGGGAACAGATACGCAGTATTTT,CASSFVAGTDTQYF
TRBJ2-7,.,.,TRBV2,TGTGCCAGCAGCTCCGGGAGAGGCAACGAGCAGTACTTC,CASSSGRGNEQYF